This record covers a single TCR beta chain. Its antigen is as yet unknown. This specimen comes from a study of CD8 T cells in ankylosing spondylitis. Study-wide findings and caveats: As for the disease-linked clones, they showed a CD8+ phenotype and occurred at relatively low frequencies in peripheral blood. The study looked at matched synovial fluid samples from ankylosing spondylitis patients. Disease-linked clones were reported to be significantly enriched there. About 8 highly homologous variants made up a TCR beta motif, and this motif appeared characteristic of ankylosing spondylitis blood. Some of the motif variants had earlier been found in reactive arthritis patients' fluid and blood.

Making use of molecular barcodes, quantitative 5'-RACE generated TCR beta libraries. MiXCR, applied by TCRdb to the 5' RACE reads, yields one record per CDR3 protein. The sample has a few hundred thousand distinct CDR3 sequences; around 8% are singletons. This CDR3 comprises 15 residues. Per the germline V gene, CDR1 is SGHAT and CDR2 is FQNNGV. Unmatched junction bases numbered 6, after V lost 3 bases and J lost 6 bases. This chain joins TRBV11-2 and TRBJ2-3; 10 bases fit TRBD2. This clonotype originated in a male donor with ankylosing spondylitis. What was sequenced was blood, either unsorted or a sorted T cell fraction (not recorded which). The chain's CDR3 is CASSFSGRAMDTQYF. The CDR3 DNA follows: TGTGCCAGCAGCTTCAGCGGGAGGGCCATGGATACGCAGTATTTT.